The 22 T cell receptor beta chains given below trace back to one sample, sequenced in a study of T cell changes during pregnancy in multiple sclerosis. The assay was immunoSEQ multiplex PCR, and TCRdb's table has in-frame clones only and misses some. The sample has over 45,000 clones, 80% to 95% seen once. Here the sequenced sample was peripheral blood, taken in the third trimester of pregnancy. All receptors derive from a female donor with multiple sclerosis, enrolled in a pregnancy study.

The V and J genes are TRBV7-2 and TRBJ1-4, with TRBD1 matching over 7 bases. The CDR3 is made up of 15 amino acids. Trimming cost V 2 bases and J 8 bases; bases outside gene matches: 8. Germline lookup yields CDR1 SGHTA and CDR2 FQGNSA. The CDR3 loop is CASSLRHRGAEKLFF. Written as DNA, the CDR3 is TGTGCCAGCAGCTTACGGCACAGGGGAGCCGAAAAACTGTTTTTT.

V gene TRBV7-8 combines with J gene TRBJ2-1, with 12 bases aligning to TRBD2. V lost 4 bases and J lost 8; bases outside the gene matches: 6. CDR1 and CDR2 from the germline V gene are SGHVS and FQNEAQ. The CDR3 spans 15 residues. The CDR3 is CASSSLAGGGDEQFF. CDR3 DNA sequence: TGTGCCAGCAGCTCGCTAGCGGGAGGGGGCGATGAGCAGTTCTTC.

The chain has TRBV5-4 and TRBJ2-7; possible D gene TRBD2, 6 bases. Germline V gene lookup returns CDR1 SGHNT and CDR2 YYREEE (reference sequence). This CDR3 comprises 14 residues. The V gene lost 2 bases and the J gene lost 3 bases, with 12 bases spanning the gap. CDR3 nucleotides: TGTGCCAGCAGCTTAACCGGGAGACACTACGAGCAGTACTTC. It specifies CASSLTGRHYEQYF.

The gene calls are TRBV11-2 and TRBJ2-1; 9 bases map to TRBD2. This CDR3 has 16 residues. Germline CDR1 is SGHAT and CDR2 is FQNNGV. With 5 bases clipped from V and 3 bases from J, the junction kept 8 bases outside the gene matches. This CDR3 reads CASSDIVSGSYNEQFF. The CDR3 DNA is TGTGCCAGCAGCGACATTGTTAGCGGGAGCTACAATGAGCAGTTCTTC.

The chain carries TRBV2 and TRBJ2-3, with 7 bases identical to TRBD1. The V segment lost 5 bases and the J segment 4 bases; nucleotides outside the gene matches: 6. Germline V gene sequence: CDR1 SNHLY, CDR2 FYNNEI. This CDR3 is built from 14 residues. As DNA, the CDR3 is TGTGCCAGCAGTAACCAGGGGGTGGCAGATACGCAGTATTTT. Translation gives CASSNQGVADTQYF.

The sample holds one count of this clone. The V gene is TRBV4-2, the J gene TRBJ2-4; 12 bases map to TRBD2. Trimming cost V 4 bases and J 7 bases; bases outside gene matches: 8. There are 16 residues in the CDR3. The V gene's germline CDR1 is LGHNA and CDR2 YNFKEQ. This CDR3 is CASSPRLAGEVNIQYF. CDR3 DNA sequence: TGTGCCAGCAGCCCTCGACTAGCGGGAGAGGTGAACATTCAGTACTTC.

This chain uses TRBV30 with TRBJ1-2; a possible D gene is TRBD1 (6 bases). Deletions cut 4 bases from V and 4 bases from J, with 10 bases between. Per the germline V gene, CDR1 is GTSNPN and CDR2 is SVGIG (reference sequence). The CDR3 runs to 12 residues. The CDR3 loop is CAWTQGSYGYTF. The CDR3 DNA is TGTGCCTGGACACAGGGTAGCTATGGCTACACCTTC.

The J gene is TRBJ1-1, the V gene TRBV27, with D hard to call. Germline lookup yields CDR1 MNHEY and CDR2 SMNVEV (reference sequence). V lost 8 bases, J lost 0 bases, and 13 bases lay in between. CDR3 length: 14 amino acids. This CDR3 is CASSPSGMNTEAFF. CDR3 sequence (DNA): TGTGCCAGCTCCCCCTCAGGAATGAACACTGAAGCTTTCTTT.

The chain recombines TRBV7-9 with TRBJ2-3; a possible D gene is TRBD2 (6 bases). Trimming took off 4 bases at V and 0 bases at J, with 17 bases between the two ends. CDR3 size: 17 residues. The germline gives CDR1 SEHNR, CDR2 FQNEAQ (reference sequence). The CDR3 region has the DNA TGTGCCAGCAGCTACCCAAATTCCGGGACTAGCACAGATACGCAGTATTTT. Its translation is CASSYPNSGTSTDTQYF.

The chain has TRBV28 and TRBJ2-2; D is ambiguous. Germline CDR1 reads MDHEN; CDR2 reads SYDVKM. The CDR3 spans 12 residues. V shed 7 bases and J shed 1 base, with 4 bases lying between them. CDR3 residues: CASIKNTGELFF. The CDR3 DNA sequence: TGTGCCAGCATAAAGAACACCGGGGAGCTGTTTTTT.

V usage is TRBV7-9 and J usage is TRBJ2-5; a possible D gene is TRBD2 (5 bases). From germline, CDR1 is SEHNR and CDR2 FQNEAQ (reference sequence). V was shortened by 5 bases and J by 7 bases, with 11 bases between the two germline ends. The CDR3 spans 12 residues. CDR3 sequence (DNA): TGTGCCAGCAGCCTTCAAGGAGGGACCCAGTACTTC. It specifies CASSLQGGTQYF.

This clone was found once. The rearrangement uses TRBV7-2 and TRBJ2-5; 8 positions match TRBD2. Germline CDR1 and CDR2: SGHTA and FQGNSA. The V and J ends lost 4 bases and 4 bases, in that order; junction bases with no gene match: 17. This CDR3 comprises 18 residues. This chain's CDR3 is CASSSNFPGLGIIETQYF. The CDR3 region has the DNA TGTGCCAGCAGCTCAAATTTCCCGGGACTAGGGATTATAGAGACCCAGTACTTC.

The chain links TRBV28 to TRBJ2-7; no definite D call. The CDR3 has 11 amino acids. In germline, CDR1 is MDHEN, CDR2 SYDVKM. V shed 3 bases and J shed 2 bases, with 2 bases lying between them. The CDR3 region is CASSFTYEQYF. The CDR3, as DNA: TGTGCCAGCAGTTTTACCTACGAGCAGTACTTC.

This clone was seen only once. J is TRBJ2-1 and V is TRBV6-5; 7 bases are a match to TRBD2. Germline V lookup: CDR1 MNHEY, CDR2 SVGAGI. The CDR3 has 14 residues. The junction had 4 bases not matched to a gene; V was cut back by 5 bases and J by 3 bases. This CDR3 is CASSPGGGYNEQFF. The CDR3 DNA sequence: TGTGCCAGCAGTCCGGGAGGAGGCTACAATGAGCAGTTCTTC.

This clone counts as medium-sized. The chain recombines TRBV25-1 with TRBJ1-2; TRBD1 aligns across 10 bases. CDR3 size: 15 residues. V lost 2 bases to trimming and J lost 6 bases; unmatched junction nucleotides: 6. CDR1 MGHDK and CDR2 SYGVNS come from the germline V gene. The chain's CDR3 is CASSEPGTGVDGYTF. CDR3 nucleotide sequence: TGTGCCAGCAGTGAACCCGGGACAGGGGTGGATGGCTACACCTTC.

The chain combines TRBV11-2 with TRBJ1-1, with D tentatively TRBD1 (5 bases). The germline V and J ends were trimmed by 1 base and 5 bases, with 11 bases remaining between them. This CDR3 region has 14 residues. Germline loops: CDR1 SGHAT, CDR2 FQNNGV. The CDR3 loop reads CASSLAPGRTEAFF. In nucleotides, the CDR3 is TGTGCCAGCAGCTTAGCCCCAGGGCGGACTGAAGCTTTCTTT.

V gene TRBV11-3 combines with J gene TRBJ1-4; 9 bases match TRBD1. Germline-derived CDR1 and CDR2 are SGHNT and YENEEA. CDR3 length: 16 amino acids. Trimming took 5 bases from V and 2 from J; bases not matched to a gene: 6. The CDR3 here is CASSIRQGGTNEKLFF. The CDR3 DNA is TGTGCCAGCAGCATCCGACAGGGGGGGACTAATGAAAAACTGTTTTTT. The entire variable domain, with the rest obtained from reference TRBV11-3 and TRBJ1-4, is as follows: EAGVVQSPRYKIIEKKQPVAFWCNPISGHNTLYWYLQNLGQGPELLIRYENEEAVDDSQLPKDRFSAERLKGVDSTLKIQPAELGDSAVYLCASSIRQGGTNEKLFFGSGTQLSVL.

The gene calls are TRBV28 and TRBJ2-7, with 12 positions matching TRBD2. Germline V gene lookup returns CDR1 MDHEN and CDR2 SYDVKM. This CDR3 spans 14 amino acids. V lost 4 bases and J lost 12; bases outside the gene matches: 10. The CDR3 DNA reads TGTGCCAGCAGTTCGGGACTAGCGGGCCTAGAAGGGTACTTC. This encodes CASSSGLAGLEGYF.

The chain employs TRBV9 and TRBJ1-2; 7 bases agree with TRBD1. Per the germline V gene, CDR1 is SGDLS and CDR2 is YYNGEE. Germline trimming cut 1 base from V and 4 bases from J; bases unmatched to any gene: 1. CDR3 length equals 13 residues. The CDR3 protein is CASSVQGVYGYTF. The CDR3 DNA reads TGTGCCAGCAGCGTACAGGGGGTCTATGGCTACACCTTC. Using reference TRBV9 and TRBJ1-2 for the parts outside the CDR3, the full variable domain is DSGVTQTPKHLITATGQRVTLRCSPRSGDLSVYWYQQSLDQGLQFLIQYYNGEERAKGNILERFSAQQFPDLHSELNLSSLELGDSALYFCASSVQGVYGYTFGSGTRLTVV.

In its sample, this clone was seen a few times. This chain uses TRBV7-6 with TRBJ1-1; D call uncertain. V was clipped by 0 bases and J by 6 bases, with 14 bases between them. The germline V gene has CDR1 SGHVS and CDR2 FNYEAQ. This CDR3 region has 15 residues. The CDR3 nucleotides are TGTGCCAGCAGCTTAGCGCAAGGAGGGCGGCCTGAAGCTTTCTTT. It yields the protein CASSLAQGGRPEAFF. Filled out from reference TRBV7-6 and TRBJ1-1, the complete variable domain reads GAGVSQSPRYKVTKRGQDVALRCDPISGHVSLYWYRQALGQGPEFLTYFNYEAQQDKSGLPNDRFSAERPEGSISTLTIQRTEQRDSAMYRCASSLAQGGRPEAFFGQGTRLTVV.

V gene TRBV4-3 combines with J gene TRBJ2-1; D ambiguous. Germline lookup yields CDR1 LGHNA and CDR2 YSLEER. The germline V and J ends were trimmed by 0 bases and 2 bases, with 11 bases remaining between them. The CDR3 runs 16 residues. The CDR3 loop is CASSQDSDKAYNEQFF. CDR3 nucleotide sequence: TGCGCCAGCAGCCAAGATTCCGACAAAGCCTACAATGAGCAGTTCTTC.

This sequence joins TRBV7-6 and TRBJ2-6, with D possibly TRBD2 on 7 matching bases. Trimming cost V 3 bases and J 1 base, with 19 bases left between them. The CDR3 is 19 residues long. The germline CDR1 and CDR2 sequences are SGHVS and FNYEAQ. CDR3 coding DNA: TGTGCCAGCAGCTTCATCCCGGGGGGCCTAGTATCTGGGGCCAACGTCCTGACTTTC. Amino acids: CASSFIPGGLVSGANVLTF.